This TCR beta chain was observed in a study of T cells in localized non-small cell lung cancer. Germline loops: CDR1 SGHNT, CDR2 YENEEA. Between the trimmed V and J ends, which lost 3 bases and 2 bases, there was a span of 13 bases. CDR3 size: 15 residues. This clone showed up just a few times. The antigen remains unidentified. The protocol was immunoSEQ multiplex PCR, while the TCRdb copy is restricted to in-frame clones and leaves out a portion. The table shows under 3,000 clones, with 27% occurring only once. Study-wide findings and caveats: The greatest T cell clonality was found in uninvolved adjacent lung (higher than in tumor). A median of 57 of the top 100 tumor clones appeared in adjacent lung, which was paired and uninvolved. Without multi-region sequencing, intratumor heterogeneity could not be excluded.

The origin of this receptor is a man aged 18 to 50 with stage I lung adenocarcinoma. The rearrangement joins TRBV11-3 to TRBJ1-1, with D maybe TRBD1 (6 bases). The material was lung tumor tissue, obtained before any cancer treatment. The CDR3 protein is CASSLWGRINTEAFF. The CDR3 DNA follows: TGTGCCAGCAGCTTGTGGGGGCGAATAAACACTGAAGCTTTCTTT.